This T cell receptor beta chain was recorded in a study of shared clonotypes between healthy human individuals. General study results and limits: Naive subsets, compared against memory subsets, generally had larger estimated richness values. An anticipated effect of sequencing depth on clonotype sharing among donors was recognized. Limited genetic and exposure-history diversity came from having few donors.

Note on this clone: Its antigen is undetermined.

CD45RO-negative, CCR7-selected cells formed the naive CD8 fraction, which excluded terminally differentiated effector memory CD45RA+ cells. The repertoire was sequenced with immunoSEQ multiplex PCR; TCRdb's copy has only in-frame clones and lacks some. This sample has millions of clones, with about 93% found just once. Germline V gene lookup returns CDR1 LNHDA and CDR2 SQIVND (reference sequence). Between the trimmed V and J ends, which lost 4 bases and 12 bases, there was a span of 18 bases. The CDR3 is made up of 13 amino acids. This receptor was identified in a man between 18 and 35 years old in good health. Some clones in this sample may be carry-over from other donors' samples. The chain has TRBV19 and TRBJ1-1, with no clear D. The sample comprised naive CD8+ T cells from PBMCs. The CDR3 nucleotides are TGTGCCAGTAGTAATTTTGACGAGGGTTTGACTTTCTTT. Translated, it gives CASSNFDEGLTFF.